The 28 T cell receptor beta chains below were found in one sample sequenced in a study of T cell responses to AZD1222 COVID-19 vaccine (dated by TCRdb to the early 2020s). Per the publication, the time point label means: about 28 days (+/-7) after the second vaccine dose. Reading the label with the study, this specimen's treatment or condition is: meningococcal conjugate vaccine given as trial control. Receptor libraries were prepared by the immunoSEQ multiplex PCR assay. Entries here come from immuneACCESS through TCRdb and include only in-frame sequences with V and J called. Some clones fail to appear in such tables; in the studies checked, an unresolved V gene covers under half of the shortfall, and the cause of the remainder is unknown. This sample holds some 170,000 clones; 85% to 90% were observed only once. The ten most abundant clones make up 3.5% to 5.5% of the sample. The specimen was peripheral blood, collected 28 days after the second dose of the MenACWY control vaccine. These receptor sequences come from an adult who received the MenACWY meningococcal vaccine as a control.

The chain uses TRBV19 and TRBJ2-4; 7 bases agree with TRBD1. This CDR3 spans 14 amino acids. V trimming: 10 bases; J trimming: 2 bases; junction bases outside the gene matches: 8. CDR1 is LNHDA, CDR2 SQIVND, per germline (reference sequence). For the CDR3, the DNA is TGTGCCACTGGACAGGCGTCTTCCAAAAACATTCAGTACTTC. Translation gives CATGQASSKNIQYF.

CDR3 sequence (DNA): TGTGCCAGCAGTTTATTGGTCCAGGGGGCCAATGGCTACACCTTC. Protein sequence: CASSLLVQGANGYTF. V gene TRBV28 combines with J gene TRBJ1-2; TRBD1 agrees at 8 bases. V gave up 1 base and J gave up 6 bases; unmatched junction bases: 7. The CDR3 loop spans 15 amino acids. CDR1 and CDR2 from the germline V gene are MDHEN and SYDVKM.

This clone was counted once. V usage is TRBV7-2 and J usage is TRBJ2-6, with a weak D call TRBD1 (5 bases). CDR1 and CDR2 (germline): SGHTA, FQGNSA. The CDR3 covers 18 residues. V shed 4 bases and J shed 0 bases, with 16 bases lying between them. DNA for the CDR3: TGTGCCAGCAGCTCACTTAGGATACAGGCCTCTGGGGCCAACGTCCTGACTTTC. It translates to CASSSLRIQASGANVLTF.

This chain connects TRBV5-1 to TRBJ2-7, with TRBD1 identical over 10 bases. The CDR3 has 16 residues. Per the germline V gene, CDR1 is SGHRS and CDR2 is YFSETQ. Trimming removed 0 bases from V and 3 bases from J; junction bases left unmatched: 6. DNA of the CDR3: TGCGCCAGCAGCTTGGTCGGGACAGGGGTCATCTACGAGCAGTACTTC. Protein product: CASSLVGTGVIYEQYF.

This chain connects TRBV28 to TRBJ1-2; D may be TRBD1 (5 bases). This CDR3 comprises 12 residues. Trimming stripped 9 bases from V and 0 bases from J, with 8 bases between. In germline, CDR1 is MDHEN, CDR2 SYDVKM. CDR3 nucleotides: TGTGCCAGTCAGGGTACTAACTATGGCTACACCTTC. Translated: CASQGTNYGYTF.

The chain recombines TRBV4-3 with TRBJ1-1; D is perhaps TRBD1 (6 bases). The CDR3 length is 15 residues. From germline, CDR1 is LGHNA and CDR2 YSLEER. V was pared by 0 bases and J by 4 bases, with 12 bases between. CDR3 loop: CASSQDRGWGTEAFF. The CDR3, as DNA: TGCGCCAGCAGCCAAGACAGGGGATGGGGCACTGAAGCTTTCTTT.

This clone was recorded once. V and J are TRBV6-5 and TRBJ1-1, with D perhaps TRBD1 (5 bases). The CDR3 loop spans 16 amino acids. The germline V and J ends were trimmed by 4 bases and 0 bases, with 15 bases remaining between them. Germline-derived CDR1 and CDR2 are MNHEY and SVGAGI. CDR3 in amino acids: CASSSPSGGMNTEAFF. The CDR3 DNA reads as TGTGCCAGCAGTTCTCCAAGTGGGGGAATGAACACTGAAGCTTTCTTT.

J is TRBJ1-2 and V is TRBV7-2; 7 bases are shared with TRBD1. Germline V gene data show CDR1 as SGHTA and CDR2 as FQGNSA. The CDR3 is made up of 12 amino acids. V dropped 3 bases and J dropped 7; count of bases not matched to a gene: 2. CDR3 coding DNA: TGTGCCAGCAGCTTCGACAGGGCTGGCTACACCTTC. Translated, it gives CASSFDRAGYTF.

For the CDR3, the DNA is TGCAGAGGCGGAAGAGGGCCCGAGCAGTACTTC. Residues: CRGGRGPEQYF. The rearrangement joins TRBV20-1 to TRBJ2-7, with a weak D call TRBD2 (5 bases). Germline V lookup: CDR1 DFQATT, CDR2 SNEGSKA (reference sequence). The CDR3 is 11 amino acids.

The chain is built from TRBV7-2 and TRBJ2-2; 10 nucleotides align to TRBD1. The CDR3 spans 16 residues. Germline CDR1 SGHTA, CDR2 FQGNSA. J was trimmed by 4 bases and V by 6 bases; bases with no gene match: 8. The CDR3 reads CASSRQGARVTGELFF. CDR3 in DNA: TGTGCCAGCAGTAGACAGGGGGCGCGGGTCACCGGGGAGCTGTTTTTT.

The V and J genes are TRBV11-2 and TRBJ2-3, with 10 positions matching TRBD2. V gave up 0 bases and J gave up 0 bases; unmatched junction bases: 6. CDR1 SGHAT and CDR2 FQNNGV come from the germline V gene. The CDR3 length is 18 residues. CDR3 coding DNA: TGTGCCAGCAGCTTAGATGGACTAGCGGCAACTAGCACAGATACGCAGTATTTT. Encoded protein: CASSLDGLAATSTDTQYF.

The V and J genes are TRBV21-1 and TRBJ2-7; the D segment call TRBD2 is taken from the table without a DNA check. TRBV21-1 constitutes a pseudogene. The CDR3 has 16 residues. The CDR3 DNA follows: TGTGCCAGCAGCAAATTGCCGGGACTAGTAATCTACGAGCAGTACTTC. This sequence encodes CASSKLPGLVIYEQYF.

This clone was counted a few times. The chain links TRBV28 to TRBJ1-2; D remains unclear. Germline CDR1 MDHEN, CDR2 SYDVKM. Trimming removed 6 bases from V and 7 bases from J, with 12 bases in between. This CDR3 spans 12 amino acids. CDR3 sequence (DNA): TGTGCCAGCAGGATTATCTTGGGTGGCTACACCTTC. Amino acids: CASRIILGGYTF.

This clone is a singleton in its sample. V usage is TRBV28 and J usage is TRBJ1-6, with TRBD1 as a possible D gene (5 bases). V gave up 6 bases and J gave up 13 bases, with 34 bases separating them. CDR3 length: 19 amino acids. Per germline, CDR1 MDHEN and CDR2 SYDVKM. The CDR3 loop reads CASRSNGGDRFPGAGPLHF. The CDR3 nucleotides are TGTGCCAGCAGATCTAATGGGGGAGACAGATTTCCAGGAGCGGGGCCCCTCCACTTT.

The chain is built from TRBV11-2 and TRBJ2-7, with TRBD2 as a possible D gene (5 bases). The CDR3 sequence is 14 residues long. V was pared by 3 bases and J by 0 bases, with 9 bases between. CDR1 and CDR2 from the germline V gene are SGHAT and FQNNGV. As DNA, the CDR3 is TGTGCCAGCAGCTTTACGGGAAGCTCCTACGAGCAGTACTTC. This codes for CASSFTGSSYEQYF. Full variable domain (outside the CDR3, taken from reference TRBV11-2 and TRBJ2-7): EAGVAQSPRYKIIEKRQSVAFWCNPISGHATLYWYQQILGQGPKLLIQFQNNGVVDDSQLPKDRFSAERLKGVDSTLKIQPAKLEDSAVYLCASSFTGSSYEQYFGPGTRLTVT.

The V and J genes are TRBV6-5 and TRBJ1-1, with no clear D. CDR3 length: 12 residues. In germline, CDR1 is MNHEY, CDR2 SVGAGI. Trimming took 4 bases from V and 3 from J, leaving 6 bases between them. The CDR3 region is CASSSTDTEAFF. CDR3 DNA sequence: TGTGCCAGCAGTTCAACCGACACTGAAGCTTTCTTT.

V gene TRBV7-9 combines with J gene TRBJ1-1, with a tentative D call TRBD1 (6 bases). Trimming cost V 8 bases and J 6 bases, with 22 bases left between them. Germline V gene data show CDR1 as SEHNR and CDR2 as FQNEAQ (reference sequence). There are 15 residues in the CDR3. The CDR3 loop is CASDPGGAGAAEAFF. CDR3 sequence (DNA): TGTGCCAGCGACCCCGGGGGCGCTGGGGCTGCTGAAGCTTTCTTT.

This chain connects TRBV6-4 to TRBJ1-5; no clear D. Germline V gene lookup returns CDR1 MRHNA and CDR2 SNTAGT. The length of the CDR3 is 14 residues. Deletions cut 5 bases from V and 2 bases from J, with 10 bases between. CDR3 region: CASSLLAGNQPQHF. The CDR3 DNA sequence: TGTGCCAGCAGTCTATTGGCAGGCAATCAGCCCCAGCATTTT.

The chain is built from TRBV30 and TRBJ2-5; no firm D call. This CDR3 has 11 residues. CDR1 GTSNPN and CDR2 SVGIG come from the germline V gene (reference sequence). V was trimmed by 0 bases and J by 4 bases, leaving 3 bases between them. CDR3 sequence reads: CAWSVPETQYF. The CDR3 region has the DNA TGTGCCTGGAGTGTCCCAGAGACCCAGTACTTC.

This chain joins TRBV7-2 and TRBJ1-5; weak D call: TRBD1 (6 bases). The germline gives CDR1 SGHTA, CDR2 FQGNSA. The CDR3 contains 15 residues. V lost 2 bases and J lost 6, with 14 bases in between. CDR3 sequence reads: CASSLSARGGQPQHF. In DNA form, the CDR3 reads TGTGCCAGCAGCTTATCGGCCAGGGGAGGTCAGCCCCAGCATTTT.

This clone has just one count. This rearrangement joins TRBV7-9 to TRBJ2-1, with TRBD2 identical over 9 bases. This CDR3 comprises 15 residues. The ends lost 5 bases at V and 8 bases at J; junction bases unmatched: 10. Germline values: CDR1 SEHNR, CDR2 FQNEAQ (reference sequence). This CDR3 is CASSNGAGGPYEQFF. The CDR3 DNA follows: TGTGCCAGCAGCAATGGTGCGGGAGGGCCGTATGAGCAGTTCTTC.

The rearrangement uses TRBV7-3 and TRBJ2-2; D uncertain. V lost 5 bases and J lost 6, with 13 bases in between. The V gene's germline CDR1 is SGHTA and CDR2 FQGTGA. CDR3 size: 14 residues. The CDR3 bases are TGTGCCAGCAGCCCCTACCGCCCGGCCGGGGAGCTGTTTTTT. Protein product: CASSPYRPAGELFF.

The chain employs TRBV18 and TRBJ1-1; 7 positions agree with TRBD1. With 3 bases clipped from V and 8 bases from J, the junction kept 12 bases outside the gene matches. The germline V gene has CDR1 KGHSH and CDR2 LQKENI. The CDR3 has 15 residues. The CDR3 loop reads CASSPLQNWDSEAFF. In DNA, the CDR3 is TGTGCCAGCTCACCGTTACAAAATTGGGACAGCGAAGCTTTCTTT.

V gene TRBV27 combines with J gene TRBJ1-6, with 7 bases fitting TRBD1. CDR1 and CDR2 from the germline V gene are MNHEY and SMNVEV (reference sequence). Losses at the gene ends were 6 bases for V and 10 bases for J; bases not matched to a gene: 15. The CDR3 loop spans 16 amino acids. The DNA of the CDR3 is TGTGCCAGCAGCATAGGGGGCATTTTATCGGGGTCACCCCTCCACTTT. It specifies CASSIGGILSGSPLHF.

This chain joins TRBV6-1 and TRBJ2-3; 12 nucleotides match TRBD2. With 2 bases clipped from V and 4 bases from J, the junction kept 1 base outside the gene matches. The CDR3 consists of 15 residues. In germline, CDR1 is MNHNS, CDR2 SASEGT. The CDR3 bases are TGTGCCAGCAGTGAACTAGCGGGAGGGCCAGATACGCAGTATTTT. It yields the protein CASSELAGGPDTQYF.

The chain has TRBV10-3 and TRBJ1-3; no definite D call. CDR1 ENHRY and CDR2 SYGVKD come from the germline V gene. The length of the CDR3 is 14 residues. Trimming pared 4 bases from V and 0 bases from J, leaving 7 bases between. In DNA form, the CDR3 reads TGTGCCATCAGTGCCCGACCCTCTGGAAACACCATATATTTT. This gives the protein CAISARPSGNTIYF.

The V gene is TRBV24-1, the J gene TRBJ2-7; D call uncertain. The CDR3 extends over 14 amino acids. The germline gives CDR1 KGHDR, CDR2 SFDVKD. Deletions cut 4 bases from V and 2 bases from J, with 11 bases between. CDR3 sequence (DNA): TGTGCCACCAGTGACGGAAGGGTTCCCTACGAGCAGTACTTC. This gives the protein CATSDGRVPYEQYF.

V is TRBV7-9 and J is TRBJ1-1, with a weak D call TRBD1 (6 bases). Trimming took off 4 bases at V and 4 bases at J, with 10 bases between the two ends. The CDR3 has 13 amino acids. The germline V gene encodes CDR1 SEHNR and CDR2 FQNEAQ (reference sequence). The CDR3: CASSSQGGTEAFF. The CDR3 DNA sequence: TGTGCCAGCAGCTCACAGGGTGGCACTGAAGCTTTCTTT. Full variable domain (remainder filled in from reference TRBV7-9 and TRBJ1-1): DTGVSQNPRHKITKRGQNVTFRCDPISEHNRLYWYRQTLGQGPEFLTYFQNEAQLEKSRLLSDRFSAERPKGSFSTLEIQRTEQGDSAMYLCASSSQGGTEAFFGQGTRLTVV.